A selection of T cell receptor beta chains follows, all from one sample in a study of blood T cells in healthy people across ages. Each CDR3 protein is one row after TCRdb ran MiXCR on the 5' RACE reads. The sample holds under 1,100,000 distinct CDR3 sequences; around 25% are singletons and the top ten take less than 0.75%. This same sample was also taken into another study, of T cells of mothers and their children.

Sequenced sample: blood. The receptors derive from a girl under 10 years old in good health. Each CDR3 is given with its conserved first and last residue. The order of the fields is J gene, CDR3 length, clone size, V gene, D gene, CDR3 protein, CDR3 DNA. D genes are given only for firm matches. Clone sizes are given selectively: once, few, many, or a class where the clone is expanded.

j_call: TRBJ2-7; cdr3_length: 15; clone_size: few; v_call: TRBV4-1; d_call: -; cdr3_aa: CASSQDTQVSYEQYF; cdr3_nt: TGCGCCAGCAGCCAAGATACTCAGGTTTCCTACGAGCAGTACTTC
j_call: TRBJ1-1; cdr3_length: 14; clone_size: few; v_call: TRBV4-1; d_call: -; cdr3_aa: CASSQEIEYTEAFF; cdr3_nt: TGCGCCAGCAGCCAAGAAATAGAATACACTGAAGCTTTCTTT
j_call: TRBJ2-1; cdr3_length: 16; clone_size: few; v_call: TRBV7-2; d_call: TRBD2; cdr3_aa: CASSLAPTSGYNEQFF; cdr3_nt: TGTGCCAGCAGCTTAGCGCCGACTAGCGGATACAATGAGCAGTTCTTC
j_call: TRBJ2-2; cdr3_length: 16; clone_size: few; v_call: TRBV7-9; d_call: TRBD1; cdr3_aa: CASSSWTGLDTGELFF; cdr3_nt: TGTGCCAGCAGCTCCTGGACAGGGCTGGACACCGGGGAGCTGTTTTTT
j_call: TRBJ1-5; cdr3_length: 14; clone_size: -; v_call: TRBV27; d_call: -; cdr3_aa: CASSLNGQNQPQHF; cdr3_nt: TGTGCCAGCAGTTTAAACGGACAAAATCAGCCCCAGCATTTT
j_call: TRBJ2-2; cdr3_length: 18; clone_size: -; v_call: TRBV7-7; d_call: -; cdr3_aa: CASSLYQVVSGNTGELFF; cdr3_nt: TGTGCTAGCAGCTTATATCAAGTTGTTAGCGGGAACACCGGGGAGCTGTTTTTT
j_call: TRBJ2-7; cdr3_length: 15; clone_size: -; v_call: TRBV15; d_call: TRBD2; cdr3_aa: CATSRGLAGGDEQYF; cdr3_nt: TGTGCCACCAGCCGGGGACTAGCGGGAGGAGATGAGCAGTACTTC
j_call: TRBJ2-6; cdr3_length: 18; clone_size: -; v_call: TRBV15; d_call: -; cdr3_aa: CATSRGYKGSSGVNVLTF; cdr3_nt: TGTGCCACCAGCAGGGGGTACAAAGGGTCGTCTGGGGTCAACGTCCTGACTTTC
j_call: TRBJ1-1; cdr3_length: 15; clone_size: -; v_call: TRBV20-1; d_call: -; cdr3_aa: CSASPGPGRSTEAFF; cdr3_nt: TGCAGTGCTAGTCCCGGACCCGGTAGGAGCACTGAAGCTTTCTTT
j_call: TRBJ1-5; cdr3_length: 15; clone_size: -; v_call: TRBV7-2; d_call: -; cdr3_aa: CASSLEAGVPLSQHF; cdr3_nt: TGTGCCAGCAGCTTAGAGGCAGGGGTTCCCTTGTCCCAGCATTTT
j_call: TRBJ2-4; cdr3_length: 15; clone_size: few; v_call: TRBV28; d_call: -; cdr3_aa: CASSQESLAKNIQYF; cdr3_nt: TGTGCCAGCAGTCAGGAAAGCTTAGCCAAAAACATTCAGTACTTC
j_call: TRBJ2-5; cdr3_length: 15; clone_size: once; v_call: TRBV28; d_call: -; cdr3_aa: CASSLRDLRPETQYF; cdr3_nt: TGTGCCAGCAGTTTGCGTGACCTCCGTCCCGAGACCCAGTACTTC
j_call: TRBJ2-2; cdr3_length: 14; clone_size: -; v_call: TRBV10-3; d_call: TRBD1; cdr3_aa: CAIDRQGDTGELFF; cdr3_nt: TGTGCCATTGACCGACAGGGAGACACCGGGGAGCTGTTTTTT
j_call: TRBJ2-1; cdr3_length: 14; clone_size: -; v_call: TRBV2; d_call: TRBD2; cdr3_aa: CASLVGTSKNEQFF; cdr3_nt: TGTGCCAGCTTAGTGGGGACTAGCAAAAATGAGCAGTTCTTC
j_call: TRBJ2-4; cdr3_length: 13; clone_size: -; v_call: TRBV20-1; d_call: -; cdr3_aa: CSARPLVARIQYF; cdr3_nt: TGCAGTGCTAGGCCCCTCGTAGCGCGCATTCAGTACTTC
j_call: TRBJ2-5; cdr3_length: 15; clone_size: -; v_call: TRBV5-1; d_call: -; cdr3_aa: CASGRTFNEEETQYF; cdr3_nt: TGCGCCAGCGGCCGAACTTTTAACGAGGAAGAGACCCAGTACTTC
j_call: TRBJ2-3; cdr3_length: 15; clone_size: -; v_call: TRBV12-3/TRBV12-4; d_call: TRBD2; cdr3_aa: CASSFGGGTADTQYF; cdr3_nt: TGTGCCAGCAGTTTTGGCGGGGGGACCGCAGATACGCAGTATTTT
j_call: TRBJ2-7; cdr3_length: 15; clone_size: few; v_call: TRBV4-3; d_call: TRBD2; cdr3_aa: CASSQDREGLYEQYF; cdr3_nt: TGCGCCAGCAGCCAAGATCGGGAGGGGCTCTACGAGCAGTACTTC
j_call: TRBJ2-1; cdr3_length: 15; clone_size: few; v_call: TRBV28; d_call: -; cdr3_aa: CASSSSSSRDNEQFF; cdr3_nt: TGTGCCAGCAGTTCATCCAGTTCTAGGGACAATGAGCAGTTCTTC
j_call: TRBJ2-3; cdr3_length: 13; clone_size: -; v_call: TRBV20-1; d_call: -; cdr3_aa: CSASQGYTDTQYF; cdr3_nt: TGCAGTGCCTCACAGGGTTACACAGATACGCAGTATTTT